This TCR beta chain is drawn from a study of T cells in Graves' hyperthyroidism and ophthalmopathy. Criteria for exclusion of patients were uncontrolled infection, other autoimmune disease, pregnancy or lactation. TCR beta CDR3 region amplification was performed from RNA transcripts. RT-PCR in the first round (using the HTBI primer set) targeted the TCR CDR3. TCRdb called the multiplex PCR reads again in MiXCR, with one record for every CDR3 protein. The sample has 500,000 to 800,000 distinct CDR3 sequences; 45% are singletons. Looked up from germline, CDR1 is SNHLY and CDR2 is FYNNEI. There are 15 residues in the CDR3. The V end lost 5 bases, the J end lost 3 bases, and 16 bases lay between the germline ends. This clonotype appeared a few times.

This clonotype originated in an adult man with Graves' disease, either hyperthyroidism or ophthalmopathy (not recorded which). V gene TRBV2 combines with J gene TRBJ1-2; D is ambiguous. Sample: peripheral blood or thyroid tissue (not recorded which). This CDR3 is CASSLGRAGYYGYTF. The CDR3 DNA follows: TGTGCCAGCAGTTTAGGTCGGGCAGGATACTATGGCTACACCTTC. The full variable domain, its missing parts supplied by reference TRBV2 and TRBJ1-2, is EPEVTQTPSHQVTQMGQEVILRCVPISNHLYFYWYRQILGQKVEFLVSFYNNEISEKSEIFDDQFSVERPDGSNFTLKIRSTKLEDSAMYFCASSLGRAGYYGYTFGSGTRLTVV.